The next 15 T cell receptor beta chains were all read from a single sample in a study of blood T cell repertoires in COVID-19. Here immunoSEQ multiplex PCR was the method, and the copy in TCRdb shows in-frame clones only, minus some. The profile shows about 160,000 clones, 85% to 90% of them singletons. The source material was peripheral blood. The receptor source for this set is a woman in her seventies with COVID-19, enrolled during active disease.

The CDR3 loop reads CASSAGQTDSPLHF. For the CDR3, the DNA is TGTGCCAGTAGCGCGGGACAGACAGATTCACCCCTCCACTTT. The gene calls are TRBV19 and TRBJ1-6, with 7 nucleotides matching TRBD1. Germline V gene lookup returns CDR1 LNHDA and CDR2 SQIVND (reference sequence). V shed 6 bases and J 8 bases; nucleotides not matched to a gene: 7. The CDR3 consists of 14 residues.

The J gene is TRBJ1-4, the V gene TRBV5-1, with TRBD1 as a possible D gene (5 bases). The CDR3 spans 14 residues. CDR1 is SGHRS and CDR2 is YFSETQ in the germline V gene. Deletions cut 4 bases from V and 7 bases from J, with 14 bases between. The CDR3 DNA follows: TGCGCCAGCAGCCCCAGGACGGGGGGTGAAAAACTGTTTTTT. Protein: CASSPRTGGEKLFF.

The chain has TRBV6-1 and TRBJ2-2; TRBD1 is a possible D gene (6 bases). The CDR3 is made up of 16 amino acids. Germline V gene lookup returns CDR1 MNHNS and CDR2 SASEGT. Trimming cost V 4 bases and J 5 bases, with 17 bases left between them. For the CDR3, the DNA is TGTGCCAGCAGTGTACGTCAGGGGTCATCAACCGGGGAGCTGTTTTTT. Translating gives CASSVRQGSSTGELFF.

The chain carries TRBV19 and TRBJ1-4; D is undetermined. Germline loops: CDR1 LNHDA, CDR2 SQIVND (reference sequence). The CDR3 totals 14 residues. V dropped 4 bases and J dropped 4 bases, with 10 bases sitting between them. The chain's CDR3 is CASSRAVSNEKLFF. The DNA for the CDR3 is TGTGCCAGTAGTAGGGCAGTAAGTAATGAAAAACTGTTTTTT.

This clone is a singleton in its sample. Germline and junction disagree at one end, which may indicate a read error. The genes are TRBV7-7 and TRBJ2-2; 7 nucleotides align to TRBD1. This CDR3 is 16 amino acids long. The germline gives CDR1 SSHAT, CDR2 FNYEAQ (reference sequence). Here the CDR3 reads CASSLRQGLSTGELFF. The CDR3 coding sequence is TGTGCTAGCAGCTTACGACAGGGATTGAGCACCGGGGAGCTGTTTTTT.

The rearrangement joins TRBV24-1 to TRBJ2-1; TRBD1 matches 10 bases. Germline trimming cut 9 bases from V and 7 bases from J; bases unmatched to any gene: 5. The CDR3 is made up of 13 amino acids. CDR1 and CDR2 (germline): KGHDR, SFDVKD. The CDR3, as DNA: TGTGCCACCCGGGGACAGGGGAAGAATGAGCAGTTCTTC. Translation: CATRGQGKNEQFF.

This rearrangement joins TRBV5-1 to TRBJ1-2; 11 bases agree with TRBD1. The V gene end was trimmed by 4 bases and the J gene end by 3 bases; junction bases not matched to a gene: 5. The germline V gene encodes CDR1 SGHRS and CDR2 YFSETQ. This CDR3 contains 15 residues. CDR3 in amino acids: CASSPGTGGYYGYTF. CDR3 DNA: TGCGCCAGCAGCCCTGGGACAGGGGGATACTATGGCTACACCTTC. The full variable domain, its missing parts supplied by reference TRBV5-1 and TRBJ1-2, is KAGVTQTPRYLIKTRGQQVTLSCSPISGHRSVSWYQQTPGQGLQFLFEYFSETQRNKGNFPGRFSGRQFSNSRSEMNVSTLELGDSALYLCASSPGTGGYYGYTFGSGTRLTVV.

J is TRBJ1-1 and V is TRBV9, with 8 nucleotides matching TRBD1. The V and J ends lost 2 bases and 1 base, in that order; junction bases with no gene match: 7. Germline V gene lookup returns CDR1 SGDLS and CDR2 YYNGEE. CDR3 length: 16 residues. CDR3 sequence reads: CASSVGQGAGNTEAFF. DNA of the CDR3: TGTGCCAGCAGCGTCGGTCAGGGGGCCGGGAACACTGAAGCTTTCTTT.

CDR3 sequence reads: CATIGGVARTDTQYF. The CDR3 region has the DNA TGTGCCACGATCGGAGGGGTAGCACGGACAGATACGCAGTATTTT. The chain joins TRBV30 to TRBJ2-3; D might be TRBD2 (6 bases). This CDR3 has 15 amino acids. V was cut by 8 bases and J by 3 bases, with 21 bases left in between. CDR1 is GTSNPN, CDR2 SVGIG, per germline (reference sequence).

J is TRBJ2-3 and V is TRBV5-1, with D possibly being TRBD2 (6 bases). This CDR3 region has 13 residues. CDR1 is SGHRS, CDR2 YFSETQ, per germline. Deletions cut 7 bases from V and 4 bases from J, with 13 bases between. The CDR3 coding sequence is TGCGCCAGCGGCGAACCGGGGGCAGATACGCAGTATTTT. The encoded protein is CASGEPGADTQYF.

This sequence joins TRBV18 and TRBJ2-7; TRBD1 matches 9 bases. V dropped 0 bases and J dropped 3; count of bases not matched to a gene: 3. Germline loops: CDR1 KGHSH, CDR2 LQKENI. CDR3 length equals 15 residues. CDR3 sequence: CASSPPGQGGYEQYF. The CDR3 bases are TGTGCCAGCTCACCACCGGGACAGGGAGGCTACGAGCAGTACTTC.

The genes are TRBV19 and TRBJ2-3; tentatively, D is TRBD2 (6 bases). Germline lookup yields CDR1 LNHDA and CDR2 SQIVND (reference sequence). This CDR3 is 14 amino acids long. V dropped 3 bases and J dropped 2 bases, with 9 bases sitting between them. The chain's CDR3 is CASSIGTPTDTQYF. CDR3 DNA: TGTGCCAGTAGTATCGGGACTCCCACAGATACGCAGTATTTT.

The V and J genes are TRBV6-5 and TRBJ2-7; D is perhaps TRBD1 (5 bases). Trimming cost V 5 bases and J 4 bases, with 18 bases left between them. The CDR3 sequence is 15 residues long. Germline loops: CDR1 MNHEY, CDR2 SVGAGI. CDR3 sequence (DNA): TGTGCCAGCAGTAGCAGACATGTGGGGCCATACGAGCAGTACTTC. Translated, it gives CASSSRHVGPYEQYF.

CDR3 in DNA: TGTGCCAGCAGACCTCTAGCCGGGGAGCTGTTTTTT. Its protein is CASRPLAGELFF. This chain connects TRBV6-5 to TRBJ2-2; no firm D call. The CDR3 totals 12 residues. Germline CDR1 MNHEY, CDR2 SVGAGI. Trimming removed 6 bases at V and 6 bases at J, with 8 bases between.

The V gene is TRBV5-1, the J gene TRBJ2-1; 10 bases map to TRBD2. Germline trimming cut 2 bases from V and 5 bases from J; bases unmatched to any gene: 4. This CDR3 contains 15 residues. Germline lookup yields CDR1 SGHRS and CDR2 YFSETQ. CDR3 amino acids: CASSFLAGADNEQFF. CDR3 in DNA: TGCGCCAGCAGCTTTCTAGCGGGGGCGGACAATGAGCAGTTCTTC.